Included here is one T cell receptor beta chain sequence, with context. V lost 4 bases and J 10 bases, leaving 20 bases between the germline ends. CDR3 length: 16 residues. CDR1 LGHNA and CDR2 YSLEER come from the germline V gene. The TCRbeta library incorporated unique molecular identifiers. Each CDR3 protein is one row after TCRdb ran MiXCR on the PCR reads. The profile covers roughly 90,000 distinct CDR3 sequences, with approximately 12% appearing a single time and approximately 15% taken by the ten largest. This specimen belongs to a study of T-cell reconstitution after alpha-beta-depleted transplantation in children.

This chain joins TRBV4-3 and TRBJ1-6, with a possible D match to TRBD1 (5 bases). The origin of this receptor is a human donor who donated a stem cell graft to a child with inherited bone marrow failure. Sample: PBMCs from the stem cell graft donor, taken from the stem cell graft. The CDR3 loop is CASSPLWGGEKSPLHF. CDR3 coding DNA: TGCGCCAGCAGCCCCCTCTGGGGGGGAGAAAAGTCACCCCTCCACTTT.